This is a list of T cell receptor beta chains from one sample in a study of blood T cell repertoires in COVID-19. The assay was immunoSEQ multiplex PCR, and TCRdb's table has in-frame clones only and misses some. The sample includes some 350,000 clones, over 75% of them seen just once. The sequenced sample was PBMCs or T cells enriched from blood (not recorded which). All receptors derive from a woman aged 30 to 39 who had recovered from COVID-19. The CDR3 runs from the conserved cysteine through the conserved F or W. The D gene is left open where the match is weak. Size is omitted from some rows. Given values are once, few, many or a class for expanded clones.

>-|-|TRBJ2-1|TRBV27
CASSAEYSPYNEQFF
TGTGCCAGCAGTGCTGAATATAGCCCCTACAATGAGCAGTTCTTC
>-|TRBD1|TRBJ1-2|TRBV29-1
CSVRDSLDGYTF
TGCAGCGTTAGGGACAGTCTTGATGGCTACACCTTC
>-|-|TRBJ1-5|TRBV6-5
CASSPGLYQPQHF
TGTGCCAGCAGTCCTGGGCTTTATCAGCCCCAGCATTTT
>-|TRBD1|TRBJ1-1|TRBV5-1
CASSIPTGVETEAFF
TGCGCCAGCAGCATACCGACAGGGGTAGAGACTGAAGCTTTCTTT
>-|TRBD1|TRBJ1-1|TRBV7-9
CASSLAGGTGGIYTEAFF
TGTGCCAGCAGCTTAGCGGGTGGGACAGGGGGCATCTACACTGAAGCTTTCTTT
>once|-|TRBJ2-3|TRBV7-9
CATHLGTSTDTQYF
TGTGCCACCCATCTCGGGACTAGCACAGATACGCAGTATTTT
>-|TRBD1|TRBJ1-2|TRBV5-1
CASSPRQGGEVFYGYTF
TGCGCCAGCAGCCCGCGACAGGGTGGGGAAGTTTTCTATGGCTACACCTTC
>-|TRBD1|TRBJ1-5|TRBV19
CASSTGQGVTWPQHF
TGTGCCAGTAGTACCGGACAGGGGGTAACATGGCCCCAGCATTTT
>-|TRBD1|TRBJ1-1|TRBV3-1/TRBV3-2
CATQGGTEAFF
TGTGCCACCCAGGGGGGTACTGAAGCTTTCTTT
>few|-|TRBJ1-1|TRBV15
CATSRGVFGRNTEAFF
TGTGCCACCAGCAGAGGAGTCTTCGGTCGGAACACTGAAGCTTTCTTT
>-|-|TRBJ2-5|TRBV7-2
CASSFRETQYF
TGTGCCAGCAGCTTTCGGGAGACCCAGTACTTC
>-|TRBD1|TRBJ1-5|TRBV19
CASKPLDRGNQPQHF
TGTGCCAGTAAACCTTTGGACAGGGGCAATCAGCCCCAGCATTTT
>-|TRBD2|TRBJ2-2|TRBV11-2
CASSLREGPTGELFF
TGTGCCAGCAGCTTACGGGAGGGGCCCACCGGGGAGCTGTTTTTT
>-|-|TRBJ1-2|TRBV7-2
CASSLDWTDNGYTF
TGTGCCAGCAGCTTAGACTGGACAGATAATGGCTACACCTTC
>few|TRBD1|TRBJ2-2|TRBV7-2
CASSVSVDRVRTGELFF
TGTGCCAGCAGCGTGTCCGTGGACAGGGTGAGGACCGGGGAGCTGTTTTTT
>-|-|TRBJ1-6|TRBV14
CASSQGVSSRGSPLHF
TGTGCCAGCAGCCAGGGTGTGTCCTCTCGGGGTTCACCCCTCCACTTT
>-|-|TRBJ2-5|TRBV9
CASSGRSQGTQYF
TGTGCCAGCAGCGGCAGGTCCCAAGGGACCCAGTACTTC
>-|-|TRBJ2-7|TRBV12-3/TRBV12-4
CASSFGGTYEQYF
TGTGCCAGCAGTTTCGGAGGCACCTACGAGCAGTACTTC
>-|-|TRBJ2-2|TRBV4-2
CASSQETRPGELFF
TGTGCCAGCAGCCAAGAGACACGGCCCGGGGAGCTGTTTTTT
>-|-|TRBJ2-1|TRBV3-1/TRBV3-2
CASSPGVLNEQFF
TGTGCCAGCAGTCCAGGGGTTTTAAATGAGCAGTTCTTC
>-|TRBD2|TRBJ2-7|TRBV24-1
CATSDPTSGSYEQYF
TGTGCCACCAGTGATCCCACTAGCGGCTCCTACGAGCAGTACTTC
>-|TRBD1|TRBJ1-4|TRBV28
CASSAGGGGEKLFF
TGTGCCAGCAGTGCAGGGGGCGGAGGTGAAAAACTGTTTTTT
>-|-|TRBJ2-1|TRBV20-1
CSASSQNEQFF
TGCAGTGCTAGTTCCCAGAATGAGCAGTTCTTC
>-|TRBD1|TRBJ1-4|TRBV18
CASSRDRGPEKLFF
TGTGCCAGCTCCAGGGACAGGGGTCCCGAAAAACTGTTTTTT
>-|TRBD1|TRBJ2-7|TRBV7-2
CASSSRDRGYEQYF
TGTGCCAGCAGCTCCCGGGACAGGGGCTACGAGCAGTACTTC
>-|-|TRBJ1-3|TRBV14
CASSRDTGTGTIYF
TGTGCCAGCAGCAGAGATACAGGGACGGGCACCATATATTTT
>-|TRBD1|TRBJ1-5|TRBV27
CASSFGTANQPQHF
TGTGCCAGCAGTTTCGGGACAGCTAATCAGCCCCAGCATTTT
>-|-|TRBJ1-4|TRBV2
CASRFNLWAPEKLFF
TGTGCCAGCAGATTTAACCTGTGGGCTCCCGAAAAACTGTTTTTT
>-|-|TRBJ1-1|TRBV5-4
CASSLEYGTEAFF
TGTGCCAGCAGCTTGGAGTACGGGACTGAAGCTTTCTTT
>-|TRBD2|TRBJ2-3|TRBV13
CASSRRVRGGLVDTQYF
TGTGCCAGCAGCCGGAGGGTGCGGGGGGGCCTCGTAGATACGCAGTATTTT
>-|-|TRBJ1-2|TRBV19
CASSIGWGDYGYTF
TGTGCCAGTAGTATCGGCTGGGGAGACTATGGCTACACCTTC
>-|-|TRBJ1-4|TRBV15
CATSRSTGINEKLFF
TGTGCCACCAGCAGAAGTACAGGGATTAATGAAAAACTGTTTTTT
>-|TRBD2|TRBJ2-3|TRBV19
CASSSNRLAGITDTQYF
TGTGCCAGTAGTAGTAACCGACTAGCGGGGATCACAGATACGCAGTATTTT
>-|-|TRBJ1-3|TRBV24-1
CATSDPLEGNTIYF
TGTGCCACCTCAGACCCCCTGGAGGGAAACACCATATATTTT
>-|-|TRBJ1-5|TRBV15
CATNERNQPQHF
TGTGCCACCAATGAGCGAAATCAGCCCCAGCATTTT
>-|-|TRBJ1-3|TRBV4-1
CASSQDLTAGNTIYF
TGCGCCAGCAGCCAAGATCTCACGGCTGGAAACACCATATATTTT
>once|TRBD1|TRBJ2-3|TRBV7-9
CASRPGQGANTQYF
TGTGCCAGCAGGCCGGGACAGGGGGCCAATACGCAGTATTTT
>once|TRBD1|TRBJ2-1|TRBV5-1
CASSSVGTGSSYNEQFF
TGCGCCAGCAGCTCCGTAGGGACAGGGAGCTCCTACAATGAGCAGTTCTTC
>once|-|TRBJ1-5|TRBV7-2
CASSGGYSFYSNQPQHF
TGTGCCAGCAGCGGGGGGTACAGCTTCTATAGCAATCAGCCCCAGCATTTT
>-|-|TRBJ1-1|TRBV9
CASSVGLRTDAFF
TGTGCCAGCAGCGTAGGATTGAGAACCGATGCTTTCTTT
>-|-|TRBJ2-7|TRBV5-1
CASSLDRGEQYF
TGCGCCAGCAGCTTGGATCGAGGCGAGCAGTACTTC
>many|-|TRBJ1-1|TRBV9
CASVGQAGMAFF
TGTGCCAGCGTCGGCCAGGCGGGTATGGCTTTCTTT
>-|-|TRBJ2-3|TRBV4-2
CASSLRSSQSTDTQYF
TGTGCCAGCAGCCTTCGAAGTAGCCAGAGCACAGATACGCAGTATTTT
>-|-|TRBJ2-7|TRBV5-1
CASSLVGRSRDPYEQYF
TGCGCCAGCAGCTTGGTTGGGAGGAGCAGGGACCCCTACGAGCAGTACTTC
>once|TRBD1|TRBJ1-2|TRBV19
CASSGMDRNYDGYTF
TGTGCCAGTAGTGGCATGGACAGGAACTACGATGGCTACACCTTC
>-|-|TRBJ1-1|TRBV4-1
CASSQGPQLNTEAFF
TGCGCCAGCAGCCAAGGGCCACAGTTGAACACTGAAGCTTTCTTT
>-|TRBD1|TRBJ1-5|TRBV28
CASSLTGGSNQPQHF
TGTGCCAGCAGTTTAACAGGGGGTAGCAATCAGCCCCAGCATTTT
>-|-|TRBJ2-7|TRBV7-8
CASSLERGNEQYF
TGTGCCAGCAGCTTAGAACGGGGGAACGAGCAGTACTTC